Sequencing of this T cell receptor (beta chain) was carried out in a study of spatial heterogeneity in lung cancer. The sample holds many counts of this clonotype. What it recognizes is unknown. Study-wide results and caveats: Expanded alpha and beta TCR counts within tumors tracked tumor mutation counts.

TCRdb processed the 5' RACE reads anew with MiXCR; each CDR3 protein has one entry. The repertoire holds over 10,000 distinct CDR3 sequences, 5% to 6.5% seen once, with 36% in the top ten. V shed 6 bases and J 6 bases; nucleotides not matched to a gene: 5. This CDR3 comprises 14 residues. Time point meaning: sample taken at primary tumor resection. Sequencing was performed on whole RNA extracted from tumor and nontumor lung tissue, or from frozen PBMC, and the material was left unsorted. This chain links TRBV12-3 or TRBV12-4 with TRBJ1-5; 10 bases line up with TRBD1. The sample here was lung tumor tissue, taken at surgery. The receptor was derived from a male donor with early-stage non-small cell lung cancer. The CDR3 loop reads CASSPGTGVQPQHF. CDR3 DNA: TGTGCCAGCAGCCCCGGGACAGGGGTTCAGCCCCAGCATTTT.